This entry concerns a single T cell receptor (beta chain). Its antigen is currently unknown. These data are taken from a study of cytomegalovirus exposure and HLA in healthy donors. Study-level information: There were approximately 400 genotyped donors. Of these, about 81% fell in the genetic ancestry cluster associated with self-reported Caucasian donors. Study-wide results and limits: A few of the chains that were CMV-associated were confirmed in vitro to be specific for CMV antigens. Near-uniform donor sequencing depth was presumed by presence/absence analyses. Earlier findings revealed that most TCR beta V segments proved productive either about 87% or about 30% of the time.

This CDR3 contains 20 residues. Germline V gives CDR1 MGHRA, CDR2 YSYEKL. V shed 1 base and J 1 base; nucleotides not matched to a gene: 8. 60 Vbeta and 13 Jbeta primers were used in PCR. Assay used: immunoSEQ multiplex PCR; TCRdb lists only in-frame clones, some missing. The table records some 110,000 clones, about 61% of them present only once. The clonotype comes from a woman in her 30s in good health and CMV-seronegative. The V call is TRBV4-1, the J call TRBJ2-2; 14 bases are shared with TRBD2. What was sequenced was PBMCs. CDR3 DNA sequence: TGCGCCAGCAGCCAAGTGAAGGGACTAGCGGGAGAAATGAACACCGGGGAGCTGTTTTTT. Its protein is CASSQVKGLAGEMNTGELFF.